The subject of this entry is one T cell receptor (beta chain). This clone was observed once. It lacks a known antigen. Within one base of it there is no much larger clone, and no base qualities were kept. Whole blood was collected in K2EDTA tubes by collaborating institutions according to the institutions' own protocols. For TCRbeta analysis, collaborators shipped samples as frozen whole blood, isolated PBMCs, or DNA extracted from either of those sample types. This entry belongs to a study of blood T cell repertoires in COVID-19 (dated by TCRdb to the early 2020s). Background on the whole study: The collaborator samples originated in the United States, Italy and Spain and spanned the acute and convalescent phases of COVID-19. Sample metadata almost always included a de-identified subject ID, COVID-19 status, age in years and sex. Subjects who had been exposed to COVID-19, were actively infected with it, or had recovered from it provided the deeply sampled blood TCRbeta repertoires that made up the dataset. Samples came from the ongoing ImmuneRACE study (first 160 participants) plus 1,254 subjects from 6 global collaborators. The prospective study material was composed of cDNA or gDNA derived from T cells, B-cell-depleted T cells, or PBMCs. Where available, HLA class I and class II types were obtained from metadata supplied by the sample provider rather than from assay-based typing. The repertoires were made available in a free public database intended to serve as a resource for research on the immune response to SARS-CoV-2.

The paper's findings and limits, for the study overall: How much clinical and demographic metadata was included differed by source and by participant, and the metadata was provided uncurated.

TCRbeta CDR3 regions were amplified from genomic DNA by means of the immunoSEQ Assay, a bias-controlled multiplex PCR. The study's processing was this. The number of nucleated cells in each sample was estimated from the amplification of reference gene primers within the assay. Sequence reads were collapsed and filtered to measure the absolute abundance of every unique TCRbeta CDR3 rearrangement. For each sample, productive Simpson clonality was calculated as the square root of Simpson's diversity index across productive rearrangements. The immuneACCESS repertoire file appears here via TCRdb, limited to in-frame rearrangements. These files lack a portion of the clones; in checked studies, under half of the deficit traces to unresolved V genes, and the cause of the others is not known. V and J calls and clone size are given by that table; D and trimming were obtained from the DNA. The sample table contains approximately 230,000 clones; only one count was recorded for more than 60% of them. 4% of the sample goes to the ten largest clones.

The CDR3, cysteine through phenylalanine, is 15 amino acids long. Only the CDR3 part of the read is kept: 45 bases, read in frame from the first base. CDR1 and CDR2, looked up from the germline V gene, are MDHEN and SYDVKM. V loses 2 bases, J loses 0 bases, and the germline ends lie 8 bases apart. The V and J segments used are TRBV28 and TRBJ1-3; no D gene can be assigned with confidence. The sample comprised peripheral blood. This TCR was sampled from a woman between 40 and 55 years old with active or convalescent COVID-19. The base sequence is TGTGCCAGCAGTTTAACACAAATCTCTGGAAACACCATATATTTT. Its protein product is CASSLTQISGNTIYF.